The 27 T cell receptor beta chains below come from one sample, sequenced in a study of blood T cell repertoires in COVID-19. Libraries were prepared by immunoSEQ multiplex PCR; TCRdb keeps only in-frame clonotypes and omits some of them. The repertoire holds approximately 210,000 clones, with around 90% as singletons. The sequencing sample was made of peripheral blood. The receptors were sampled from a human donor in a cohort sampled during active COVID-19.

This sequence joins TRBV30 and TRBJ1-4; D not resolved. Germline loops: CDR1 GTSNPN, CDR2 SVGIG (reference sequence). The CDR3 has 12 amino acids. V lost 5 bases, J lost 0 bases, and 4 bases lay in between. CDR3 nucleotides: TGTGCCTGGTCTTCAACTAATGAAAAACTGTTTTTT. It specifies CAWSSTNEKLFF.

This rearrangement joins TRBV24-1 to TRBJ1-5; D gene ambiguous. The V gene lost 2 bases and the J gene lost 1 base, with 5 bases spanning the gap. Per the germline V gene, CDR1 is KGHDR and CDR2 is SFDVKD. The CDR3 sequence is 14 residues long. CDR3 nucleotides: TGTGCCACCAGTGATTCAGTAAGCAATCAGCCCCAGCATTTT. It codes for CATSDSVSNQPQHF.

V usage is TRBV12-3 or TRBV12-4 and J usage is TRBJ1-1, with D unclear. CDR3 size: 11 residues. V lost 7 bases, J lost 7 bases, and 10 bases lay in between. The CDR3, as DNA: TGTGCCAGCACATCCTACAGTGAAGCTTTCTTT. Residues: CASTSYSEAFF.

V and J are TRBV11-3 and TRBJ2-5; 9 bases align to TRBD1. This CDR3 has 15 residues. Looked up from germline, CDR1 is SGHNT and CDR2 is YENEEA. V was pared by 5 bases and J by 1 base, with 5 bases of the junction left unmatched. The CDR3 coding sequence is TGTGCCAGCAGCCCAGGGACAGGGACCCAAGAGACCCAGTACTTC. Protein product: CASSPGTGTQETQYF.

V gene TRBV11-1 combines with J gene TRBJ2-7, with 9 bases that match TRBD1. V lost 0 bases, J lost 4 bases, and 1 base stayed unmatched. The germline CDR1 and CDR2 sequences are SGHAT and FQDESV (reference sequence). The CDR3 runs 14 residues. The CDR3 loop is CASSLAGQGYEQYF. For the CDR3, the DNA is TGTGCCAGCAGCTTAGCGGGACAGGGATACGAGCAGTACTTC.

The J gene is TRBJ1-1, the V gene TRBV25-1; D gene unclear. This CDR3 is built from 18 residues. The germline V and J ends were trimmed by 5 bases and 1 base, with 23 bases remaining between them. Germline V lookup: CDR1 MGHDK, CDR2 SYGVNS. CDR3 loop: CASSHSWAGSAWNTEAFF. CDR3 bases: TGTGCCAGCAGTCACTCCTGGGCCGGATCAGCCTGGAACACTGAAGCTTTCTTT.

The chain has TRBV11-2 and TRBJ1-4; D is possibly TRBD1 (6 bases). V shed 4 bases and J shed 7 bases, with 22 bases lying between them. The CDR3 covers 17 residues. CDR1 and CDR2 from the germline V gene are SGHAT and FQNNGV. The chain's CDR3 is CASSSGRTGRISEKLFF. DNA of the CDR3: TGTGCCAGCAGCTCTGGCAGAACAGGGCGGATCAGTGAAAAACTGTTTTTT.

This chain connects TRBV18 to TRBJ2-7; D is ambiguous. The CDR3 loop spans 14 amino acids. Looked up from germline, CDR1 is KGHSH and CDR2 is LQKENI. Trimming removed 2 bases from V and 0 bases from J, with 8 bases in between. The CDR3 DNA reads as TGTGCCAGCTCACCATCTCCAGTCTCCTACGAGCAGTACTTC. Its protein is CASSPSPVSYEQYF.

The table lists this clone with a few counts. Different DNA sequences within this sample yield the same CDR3. This chain uses TRBV6-2 or TRBV6-3 with TRBJ1-5; D is undetermined. The CDR3 runs to 14 residues. Germline CDR1 is MNHEY and CDR2 is SVGEGT. Deletions cut 2 bases from V and 2 bases from J, with 7 bases between. The CDR3 reads CASSYGGGNQPQHF. CDR3 nucleotide sequence: TGTGCCAGCAGTTACGGTGGAGGCAATCAGCCCCAGCATTTT.

This chain links TRBV7-9 with TRBJ2-3; D gene ambiguous. Trimming took off 5 bases at V and 0 bases at J, with 12 bases between the two ends. CDR3 length: 15 amino acids. Germline assignment: CDR1 SEHNR and CDR2 FQNEAQ (reference sequence). The CDR3 loop reads CASSPFSGSTDTQYF. CDR3 coding DNA: TGTGCCAGCAGCCCTTTCTCAGGCAGCACAGATACGCAGTATTTT.

This clone was found once. The gene calls are TRBV5-1 and TRBJ2-6, with 7 bases aligning to TRBD1. V was pared by 5 bases and J by 1 base, with 6 bases of the junction left unmatched. The CDR3 has 16 residues. CDR1 is SGHRS and CDR2 is YFSETQ in the germline V gene. Here the CDR3 reads CASRLDRLSGANVLTF. CDR3 coding DNA: TGCGCCAGCAGGCTGGACAGGTTGTCTGGGGCCAACGTCCTGACTTTC.

The chain employs TRBV9 and TRBJ2-1; weak D call: TRBD1 (5 bases). From germline, CDR1 is SGDLS and CDR2 YYNGEE. Trimming shortened V by 3 bases and J by 6 bases, and 7 bases separated the two germline ends. The CDR3 sequence is 12 residues long. CDR3 sequence: CASSGRGNEQFF. The CDR3, as DNA: TGTGCCAGCAGCGGAAGGGGCAATGAGCAGTTCTTC.

This clone was seen only a few times. The genes are TRBV2 and TRBJ1-1; a weak D match, TRBD1 (6 bases). Trimming removed 4 bases at V and 3 bases at J, with 12 bases between. From germline, CDR1 is SNHLY and CDR2 FYNNEI. The CDR3 length is 14 residues. In DNA, the CDR3 is TGTGCCAGCAGTGGTATACAGGGCTACACTGAAGCTTTCTTT. Its protein is CASSGIQGYTEAFF.

This clone occurred once. The rearrangement links TRBV19 to TRBJ1-3, with 7 bases that match TRBD1. There are 16 residues in the CDR3. V was clipped by 5 bases and J by 0 bases; unmatched bases: 7. Germline V lookup: CDR1 LNHDA, CDR2 SQIVND (reference sequence). The CDR3 DNA follows: TGTGCCAGTAGTCCCTACAGGGGATCCTCTGGAAACACCATATATTTT. Protein sequence: CASSPYRGSSGNTIYF.

In DNA, the CDR3 is TGTGCCAGCCTCAGGCGGGGGGCGAGCTCCTACGAGCAGTACTTC. The encoded protein is CASLRRGASSYEQYF. The J gene is TRBJ2-7, the V gene TRBV28; 8 bases map to TRBD2. After removal of 8 bases from V and 0 bases from J, the junction contained 9 bases not matched to a gene. The CDR3 runs to 15 residues. CDR1 MDHEN and CDR2 SYDVKM come from the germline V gene.

The chain joins TRBV30 to TRBJ1-2; 8 positions match TRBD1. Trimming removed 3 bases from V and 3 bases from J; junction bases left unmatched: 6. The CDR3 spans 14 residues. Germline V gene data show CDR1 as GTSNPN and CDR2 as SVGIG (reference sequence). The CDR3 loop is CAWSPRDRHYGYTF. The CDR3 DNA sequence: TGTGCCTGGAGCCCCCGGGACAGGCACTATGGCTACACCTTC.

This clone has a single count. V and J are TRBV10-2 and TRBJ2-1, with D possibly being TRBD2 (5 bases). Germline loops: CDR1 WSHSY, CDR2 SAAADI. This CDR3 comprises 16 residues. Trimming removed 4 bases from V and 7 bases from J, with 20 bases in between. The CDR3 DNA sequence: TGCGCCAGCAGTGGTATAAAGCCCGGGGATAGGAATGAGCAGTTCTTC. This gives the protein CASSGIKPGDRNEQFF.

V and J are TRBV15 and TRBJ2-5; weak D call: TRBD2 (5 bases). Deletions cut 0 bases from V and 5 bases from J, with 13 bases between. Germline-derived CDR1 and CDR2 are LNHNV and YYDKDF (reference sequence). This CDR3 has 15 amino acids. In nucleotides, the CDR3 is TGTGCCACCAGCAGAGATCGGGCTAGCCTGGAGACCCAGTACTTC. Amino acids: CATSRDRASLETQYF.

The chain is built from TRBV25-1 and TRBJ1-1; D gene ambiguous. In germline, CDR1 is MGHDK, CDR2 SYGVNS. This CDR3 contains 15 residues. The V end was cut by 4 bases, the J end by 1 base, with 13 bases between. CDR3 DNA sequence: TGTGCCAGCAGTGCATACAGAAAGAAGAACACTGAAGCTTTCTTT. Its protein is CASSAYRKKNTEAFF.

The chain carries TRBV6-4 and TRBJ2-3, with D possibly TRBD2 on 5 matching bases. Deletions cut 6 bases from V and 3 bases from J, with 10 bases between. Germline V lookup: CDR1 MRHNA, CDR2 SNTAGT. The CDR3 sequence is 13 residues long. This CDR3 reads CASRARETDTQYF. CDR3 bases: TGTGCCAGCAGGGCGAGGGAAACAGATACGCAGTATTTT.

The V call is TRBV21-1, the J call TRBJ2-2; the table's D call TRBD2 went unverified against the DNA. TRBV21-1 is reported as a pseudogene. The CDR3 runs 16 residues. CDR3 loop: CASSRLAGSLPGELFF. As DNA, the CDR3 is TGTGCCAGCAGCAGACTAGCGGGAAGTCTACCCGGGGAGCTGTTTTTT.

This sequence joins TRBV24-1 and TRBJ2-5; perhaps TRBD1 as D (6 bases). Germline V gene lookup returns CDR1 KGHDR and CDR2 SFDVKD. V was cut by 4 bases and J by 2 bases, with 13 bases left in between. The CDR3 runs 15 residues. Written as DNA, the CDR3 is TGTGCCACCAGTGACCCGTCTACAGGGCAAGAGACCCAGTACTTC. Translation gives CATSDPSTGQETQYF.

The V and J genes are TRBV21-1 and TRBJ2-7; TRBD1, the table's D call, lacks a check against the DNA. TRBV21-1 is noted as a pseudogene. The CDR3 loop spans 15 amino acids. In nucleotides, the CDR3 is TGTGCCAGCAGCAAAGCGCGGGACAGGGGCTACGAGCAGTACTTC. Protein: CASSKARDRGYEQYF.

V gene TRBV28 combines with J gene TRBJ1-2; D gene unclear. Between the trimmed V and J ends, which lost 6 bases and 2 bases, there was a span of 10 bases. The CDR3 has 13 residues. Germline CDR1 is MDHEN and CDR2 is SYDVKM. As DNA, the CDR3 is TGTGCCAGCAGCCGGGGTATCAACTATGGCTACACCTTC. Translating gives CASSRGINYGYTF.

The chain recombines TRBV13 with TRBJ2-5, with D perhaps TRBD2 (6 bases). The CDR3 covers 13 residues. The germline V and J ends were trimmed by 5 bases and 5 bases, with 12 bases remaining between them. Germline-derived CDR1 and CDR2 are PRHDT and FYEKMQ (reference sequence). Here the CDR3 DNA reads TGTGCCAGCAGCCCTAGCGCCCGGGAGACCCAGTACTTC. Translating it yields CASSPSARETQYF. The whole variable domain, remainder taken from reference TRBV13 and TRBJ2-5, is AAGVIQSPRHLIKEKRETATLKCYPIPRHDTVYWYQQGPGQDPQFLISFYEKMQSDKGSIPDRFSAQQFSDYHSELNMSSLELGDSALYFCASSPSARETQYFGPGTRLLVL.

This clone was recorded at least ten times. This sequence joins TRBV9 and TRBJ1-2; 12 bases agree with TRBD1. The germline V gene encodes CDR1 SGDLS and CDR2 YYNGEE. There are 18 residues in the CDR3. J lost 3 bases, V lost 3 bases, and 12 bases had no gene match. This CDR3 is CASSAGQGAASYYYGYTF. As DNA, the CDR3 is TGTGCCAGCAGCGCGGGACAGGGGGCCGCTTCCTACTACTATGGCTACACCTTC. The variable domain in full, completed from reference TRBV9 and TRBJ1-2, reads DSGVTQTPKHLITATGQRVTLRCSPRSGDLSVYWYQQSLDQGLQFLIQYYNGEERAKGNILERFSAQQFPDLHSELNLSSLELGDSALYFCASSAGQGAASYYYGYTFGSGTRLTVV.

This chain links TRBV5-4 with TRBJ2-7; 7 positions match TRBD1. Per the germline V gene, CDR1 is SGHNT and CDR2 is YYREEE (reference sequence). CDR3 length: 12 amino acids. V shed 4 bases, J shed 6 bases, and the junction held 4 bases outside the gene matches. CDR3 bases: TGTGCCAGCAGCCCCGACAGGGCCGAGCAGTACTTC. This gives the protein CASSPDRAEQYF.